These 5 T cell receptor beta chains came from one sample sequenced in a study of cytotoxic CD8 clonotypes in ibrutinib-treated CLL. Data came from immunoSEQ multiplex PCR; TCRdb stores just in-frame clones and leaves some out. Found here are 60,000 or so clones, less than 60% of them singletons; the top ten hold roughly 14%. Sample: PBMCs, taken after 12 months of ibrutinib treatment. These receptors all come from a human donor with chronic lymphocytic leukemia.

The chain uses TRBV10-1 and TRBJ1-4, with D possibly being TRBD1 (5 bases). Germline-derived CDR1 and CDR2 are WNHNN and SYGVQD (reference sequence). CDR3 size: 15 residues. V was clipped by 7 bases and J by 0 bases, with 12 bases between them. As DNA, the CDR3 is TGCGCCAGCATGACAGAGTGTGCAACTAATGAAAAACTGTTTTTT. This translates into CASMTECATNEKLFF.

This chain uses TRBV19 with TRBJ1-1; no reliable D call. The germline V gene encodes CDR1 LNHDA and CDR2 SQIVND (reference sequence). Trimming shortened V by 5 bases and J by 0 bases, and 13 bases separated the two germline ends. The CDR3 covers 15 residues. This CDR3 is CASSPRGLLNTEAFF. In nucleotides, the CDR3 is TGTGCCAGTAGTCCGCGAGGGTTATTGAACACTGAAGCTTTCTTT.

This clone was observed once. The V call is TRBV13, the J call TRBJ1-4; D remains unclear. V was shortened by 7 bases and J by 7 bases, with 13 bases between the two germline ends. The CDR3 is 13 residues long. Germline CDR1 PRHDT, CDR2 FYEKMQ (reference sequence). CDR3 loop: CASMRRPGEKLFF. The CDR3, as DNA: TGTGCCAGCATGAGGCGGCCGGGTGAAAAACTGTTTTTT.

V is TRBV19 and J is TRBJ2-1; D is possibly TRBD1 or TRBD2 (5 bases each). Germline CDR1 is LNHDA and CDR2 is SQIVND (reference sequence). The CDR3 runs to 15 residues. The V end lost 5 bases, the J end lost 8 bases, and 19 bases lay between the germline ends. The CDR3 loop is CASSGRDERGDEQFF. CDR3 nucleotide sequence: TGTGCCAGTAGTGGCCGGGACGAACGGGGCGATGAGCAGTTCTTC.

V usage is TRBV7-9 and J usage is TRBJ2-1, with D possibly TRBD2 on 6 matching bases. Trimming removed 1 base at V and 6 bases at J, with 13 bases between. This CDR3 comprises 15 residues. Germline CDR1 reads SEHNR; CDR2 reads FQNEAQ (reference sequence). CDR3 DNA sequence: TGTGCCAGCAGCTTAGTCGGCGGGAACGTCAATGAGCAGTTCTTC. Translating gives CASSLVGGNVNEQFF. The full variable domain, in which reference TRBV7-9 and TRBJ2-1 provide the parts outside the CDR3, is DTGVSQNPRHKITKRGQNVTFRCDPISEHNRLYWYRQTLGQGPEFLTYFQNEAQLEKSRLLSDRFSAERPKGSFSTLEIQRTEQGDSAMYLCASSLVGGNVNEQFFGPGTRLTVL.